This T cell receptor (beta chain) was observed in a study of blood T cell repertoires in COVID-19. The overall study: Donors in the United States, Italy and Spain gave samples during acute or convalescent COVID-19. Nucleic acid was either cDNA or gDNA, and it came from T cells, B-cell-depleted T cells, or PBMCs.

In the authors' workflow: Amplification from reference gene primers served as the basis for estimated nucleated cell counts. Repertoires were generated with immunoSEQ multiplex PCR, while TCRdb's copy carries only in-frame clones and drops some. V and J calls and clone size are copied from that table; D and trimming were computed from the DNA. The sample lists about 300,000 clones, around 87% occurring once. The junction had 9 bases not matched to a gene; V was cut back by 5 bases and J by 6 bases. Per the germline V gene, CDR1 is SGHTA and CDR2 is FQGNSA. CDR3 length: 14 residues. This clone appeared once.

The V gene is TRBV7-2, the J gene TRBJ1-2, with 7 bases that match TRBD1. Sequencing was carried out using peripheral blood. The TCR sequence derives from a middle-aged woman who had recovered from COVID-19. This CDR3 reads CASSARQGRDGYTF. For the CDR3, the DNA is TGTGCCAGCAGCGCCCGACAGGGTAGAGATGGCTACACCTTC.